This entry lists 19 T cell receptor beta chains sequenced from one sample in a study of vaccination effects on CD4 cells after COVID-19. TCRdb keeps only in-frame clones here, not all; method: immunoSEQ multiplex PCR. The sample holds over 45,000 clones, around 68% seen once. These receptors have no identified antigens. Before sequencing, viral peptide pools were used by the ViraFEST assay to expand antigen-specific CD4+ T cells. Upon completion of around eleven days in culture, CD4+ T cells were isolated. Negative nucleocapsid antibody tests before and after vaccination confirmed no previous SARS-CoV-2 infection. This material consisted of CD4+ T cells from PBMCs cultured with SARS-CoV-2 spike peptides, taken before COVID-19 vaccination. All receptors derive from a human donor who received a COVID-19 vaccine.

The V and J genes are TRBV3-1 (or the pseudogene TRBV3-2) and TRBJ2-3; D gene ambiguous. The CDR3 consists of 12 residues. V was clipped by 3 bases and J by 4 bases, with 5 bases between them. CDR1 is LGHDT and CDR2 is YNNKEL in the germline V gene (reference sequence). In DNA, the CDR3 is TGTGCCAGCAGCCAGCCAGCAGATACGCAGTATTTT. It specifies CASSQPADTQYF.

This clone was counted once. The genes are TRBV12-5 and TRBJ1-1; D is unresolved. Trimming shortened V by 0 bases and J by 5 bases, and 13 bases separated the two germline ends. Germline CDR1 reads LGHNT; CDR2 reads FRNRAP. The CDR3 spans 15 residues. The CDR3: CASGLVLLGRTEAFF. DNA for the CDR3: TGTGCTAGTGGTTTGGTACTTTTGGGAAGGACTGAAGCTTTCTTT.

The chain couples TRBV28 to TRBJ1-5; D gene uncertain. There are 14 residues in the CDR3. Germline V gene sequence: CDR1 MDHEN, CDR2 SYDVKM. V was shortened by 2 bases and J by 6 bases, with 11 bases between the two germline ends. CDR3 residues: CASSLPFRAQPQHF. The CDR3 DNA reads as TGTGCCAGCAGTTTACCTTTCAGAGCTCAGCCCCAGCATTTT. Using reference TRBV28 and TRBJ1-5 for the parts outside the CDR3, the full variable domain is DVKVTQSSRYLVKRTGEKVFLECVQDMDHENMFWYRQDPGLGLRLIYFSYDVKMKEKGDIPEGYSVSREKKERFSLILESASTNQTSMYLCASSLPFRAQPQHFGDGTRLSIL.

The rearrangement links TRBV5-7 to TRBJ2-3; the D is unclear. TRBV5-7 is reported as an ORF; its role is uncertain. The ends were cut back, 0 bases at V and 2 bases at J, with 13 bases in the middle. The CDR3 is 16 amino acids. The DNA of the CDR3 is TGTGCCAGCAGCTTGGTGGTCTCCCGGAACACAGATACGCAGTATTTT. Its protein is CASSLVVSRNTDTQYF.

In this sample, this clone turned up a few times. This chain's CDR3 is CASSLAGGPVTGELFF. In nucleotides, the CDR3 is TGTGCCAGCAGCTTAGCGGGGGGGCCAGTCACCGGGGAGCTGTTTTTT. The chain links TRBV7-2 to TRBJ2-2, with D possibly matching TRBD2 (7 bases). The V gene lost 0 bases and the J gene lost 4 bases, with 12 bases spanning the gap. Germline lookup yields CDR1 SGHTA and CDR2 FQGNSA. This CDR3 has 16 residues. Complete variable domain (other parts from reference TRBV7-2 and TRBJ2-2): GAGVSQSPSNKVTEKGKDVELRCDPISGHTALYWYRQSLGQGLEFLIYFQGNSAPDKSGLPSDRFSAERTGGSVSTLTIQRTQQEDSAVYLCASSLAGGPVTGELFFGEGSRLTVL.

The chain employs TRBV5-1 and TRBJ2-3, with unresolved D. CDR1 is SGHRS and CDR2 is YFSETQ in the germline V gene. Trimming shortened V by 7 bases and J by 1 base, and 13 bases separated the two germline ends. The CDR3 has 14 residues. The DNA of the CDR3 is TGCGCCAGCCGGAGAGAGGCACGCACAGATACGCAGTATTTT. Amino acid sequence: CASRREARTDTQYF. The variable domain in full, completed from reference TRBV5-1 and TRBJ2-3, reads KAGVTQTPRYLIKTRGQQVTLSCSPISGHRSVSWYQQTPGQGLQFLFEYFSETQRNKGNFPGRFSGRQFSNSRSEMNVSTLELGDSALYLCASRREARTDTQYFGPGTRLTVL.

CDR3 residues: CASSSLRMGGYTF. CDR3 in DNA: TGTGCCAGCAGCTCTCTCCGGATGGGTGGCTACACCTTC. The chain carries TRBV11-2 and TRBJ1-2; no clear D. CDR1 SGHAT and CDR2 FQNNGV come from the germline V gene. The CDR3 loop spans 13 amino acids. Trimming pared 4 bases from V and 7 bases from J, leaving 13 bases between.

The chain joins TRBV6-4 to TRBJ1-3, with D possibly matching TRBD1 (5 bases). This CDR3 has 20 amino acids. The germline V gene has CDR1 MRHNA and CDR2 SNTAGT. Trimming cost V 0 bases and J 0 bases, with 21 bases left between them. CDR3 region: CASSDSTAKQGASSGNTIYF. The CDR3 region has the DNA TGTGCCAGCAGTGACTCGACAGCGAAACAAGGAGCGTCCTCTGGAAACACCATATATTTT.

V is TRBV27 and J is TRBJ2-7; D is perhaps TRBD2 (5 bases). CDR1 and CDR2 (germline): MNHEY, SMNVEV (reference sequence). The length of the CDR3 is 15 residues. V was trimmed by 7 bases and J by 3 bases, leaving 19 bases between them. In nucleotides, the CDR3 is TGTGCCAGCACCTTTTACCCGGGAACAAACTACGAGCAGTACTTC. Protein: CASTFYPGTNYEQYF.

As DNA, the CDR3 is TGTGCCAGCAGTTTAAGGCCCCCCCCCAACCCTAGCACAGATACGCAGTATTTT. Its translation is CASSLRPPPNPSTDTQYF. The chain recombines TRBV27 with TRBJ2-3; D ambiguous. CDR1 is MNHEY, CDR2 SMNVEV, per germline (reference sequence). CDR3 length: 18 amino acids. V gave up 2 bases and J gave up 0 bases, with 18 bases separating them.

The rearrangement links TRBV29-1 to TRBJ1-6; D call uncertain. CDR1 is SQVTM and CDR2 is ANQGSEA in the germline V gene. V shed 3 bases and J shed 8 bases, with 14 bases lying between them. This CDR3 contains 14 residues. CDR3 nucleotides: TGCAGCGTTGAGCTCTTGGGCCCCGATTCACCCCTCCACTTT. Translating gives CSVELLGPDSPLHF.

V usage is TRBV5-4 and J usage is TRBJ2-5; 9 bases are a match to TRBD1. With V trimmed by 7 bases and J by 4 bases, 8 bases remained unmatched. The V gene's germline CDR1 is SGHNT and CDR2 YYREEE (reference sequence). The CDR3 loop spans 14 amino acids. CDR3 protein: CASRRDRGSETQYF. DNA for the CDR3: TGTGCCAGCCGGCGTGACAGGGGGTCAGAGACCCAGTACTTC.

This clone has a handful of counts. The V call is TRBV27, the J call TRBJ1-2; 8 bases map to TRBD1. The germline CDR1 and CDR2 sequences are MNHEY and SMNVEV (reference sequence). The CDR3 is made up of 14 amino acids. V gave up 8 bases and J gave up 8 bases; unmatched junction bases: 13. The chain's CDR3 is CASGPRQGLRGYTF. CDR3 DNA: TGTGCCAGCGGTCCAAGACAGGGGCTACGAGGCTACACCTTC.

This chain links TRBV7-7 with TRBJ2-1; a weak D match, TRBD2 (5 bases). This CDR3 spans 15 amino acids. Germline V gives CDR1 SSHAT, CDR2 FNYEAQ (reference sequence). CDR3 nucleotide sequence: TGTGCTCTAAAAAGCGGACGAGCCTTGGACAATGAGCAGTTCTTC. Residues: CALKSGRALDNEQFF.

This clone was seen only a few times. The chain uses TRBV28 and TRBJ1-5; a weak D match, TRBD1 (5 bases). The CDR3 is 15 amino acids. Trimming removed 5 bases from V and 6 bases from J, with 17 bases in between. Per germline, CDR1 MDHEN and CDR2 SYDVKM. Here the CDR3 reads CASSTPGVSGQPQHF. In DNA form, the CDR3 reads TGTGCCAGCAGTACCCCGGGGGTTTCTGGTCAGCCCCAGCATTTT.

The gene calls are TRBV5-1 and TRBJ2-5; 8 bases are shared with TRBD2. CDR3 size: 14 residues. Trimming removed 4 bases from V and 1 base from J; junction bases left unmatched: 3. Germline V gene data show CDR1 as SGHRS and CDR2 as YFSETQ. Here the CDR3 DNA reads TGCGCCAGCAGCCTCGGGACTAGCCAAGAGACCCAGTACTTC. Amino acids: CASSLGTSQETQYF.

The V and J genes are TRBV3-1 (or the pseudogene TRBV3-2) and TRBJ2-5; D call uncertain. The V end lost 5 bases, the J end lost 7 bases, and 8 bases lay between the germline ends. The V gene's germline CDR1 is LGHDT and CDR2 YNNKEL (reference sequence). There are 11 residues in the CDR3. CDR3 nucleotide sequence: TGTGCCAGCAGCACCCGACGGACCCAGTACTTC. The encoded protein is CASSTRRTQYF.

J is TRBJ2-3 and V is TRBV11-3; D not resolved. The CDR3 has 12 amino acids. Germline-derived CDR1 and CDR2 are SGHNT and YENEEA. The germline V and J ends were trimmed by 0 bases and 5 bases, with 3 bases remaining between them. CDR3 sequence reads: CASSLEGDTQYF. In DNA, the CDR3 is TGTGCCAGCAGCTTAGAGGGAGATACGCAGTATTTT.

The gene calls are TRBV2 and TRBJ2-7; D is possibly TRBD1 or TRBD2 (10 bases each). Trimming pared 7 bases from V and 2 bases from J, leaving 39 bases between. Germline V lookup: CDR1 SNHLY, CDR2 FYNNEI. The CDR3 covers 22 residues. CDR3 coding DNA: TGTGCCAGCAACCCGGGACAGGGGATGCTAGCGGGAGTTAAGGCGGGTCCCTACGAGCAGTACTTC. Protein: CASNPGQGMLAGVKAGPYEQYF.